The 2 T cell receptor beta chains given below trace back to one sample, sequenced in a study of T cell responses to AZD1222 COVID-19 vaccine. Method: immunoSEQ multiplex PCR; TCRdb's copy keeps in-frame clones and lacks some. The table has approximately 170,000 clones, around 93% seen once. Sequenced material: peripheral blood, taken on day 0 of AZD1222 vaccination. The origin of the receptors is an adult in good health.

The chain joins TRBV9 to TRBJ1-4, with D perhaps matching TRBD1 (6 bases). CDR3 length: 17 amino acids. Germline assignment: CDR1 SGDLS and CDR2 YYNGEE. The V end lost 4 bases, the J end lost 3 bases, and 19 bases lay between the germline ends. This chain's CDR3 is CASSPSRGGRANEKLFF. CDR3 DNA: TGTGCCAGCAGCCCCTCCCGTGGGGGCAGGGCTAATGAAAAACTGTTTTTT.

The chain carries TRBV7-9 and TRBJ2-5; D call uncertain. V lost 2 bases and J 2 bases, leaving 6 bases between the germline ends. The CDR3 is 13 amino acids. Germline V gene sequence: CDR1 SEHNR, CDR2 FQNEAQ (reference sequence). The CDR3 DNA reads as TGTGCCAGCAGCTTAACTGAGCAAGAGACCCAGTACTTC. Its protein product is CASSLTEQETQYF.